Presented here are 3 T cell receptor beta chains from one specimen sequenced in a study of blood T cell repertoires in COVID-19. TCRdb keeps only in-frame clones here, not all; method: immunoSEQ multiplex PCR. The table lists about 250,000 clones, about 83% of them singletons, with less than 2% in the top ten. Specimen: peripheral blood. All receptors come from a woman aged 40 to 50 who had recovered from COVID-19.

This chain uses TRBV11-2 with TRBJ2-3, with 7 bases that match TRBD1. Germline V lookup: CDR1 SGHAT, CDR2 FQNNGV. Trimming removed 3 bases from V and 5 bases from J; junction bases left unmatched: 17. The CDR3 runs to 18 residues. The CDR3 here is CASSFNPETGFGVDTQYF. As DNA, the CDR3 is TGTGCCAGCAGCTTCAATCCGGAGACAGGGTTTGGTGTAGATACGCAGTATTTT.

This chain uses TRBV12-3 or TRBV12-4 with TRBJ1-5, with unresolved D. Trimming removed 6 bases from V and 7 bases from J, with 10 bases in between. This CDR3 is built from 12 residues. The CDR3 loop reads CASRRTGQPQHF. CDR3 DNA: TGTGCCAGCAGGCGAACGGGGCAGCCCCAGCATTTT.

CDR3 sequence: CASSQETGLGPQHF. The CDR3 DNA is TGTGCCAGCAGCCAAGAAACAGGGCTAGGGCCCCAGCATTTT. The rearrangement links TRBV3-1 (or the pseudogene TRBV3-2) to TRBJ1-5; possibly TRBD1 for D (6 bases). V was shortened by 0 bases and J by 9 bases, with 12 bases between the two germline ends. The CDR3 is 14 residues long. Germline CDR1 LGHDT, CDR2 YNNKEL (reference sequence).